This T cell receptor (beta chain) was sequenced in a study of blood T cell repertoires in COVID-19. Study at large: There were acute and convalescent COVID-19 samples, and they came from the United States, Italy and Spain. Nucleic acid was either cDNA or gDNA, and it came from T cells, B-cell-depleted T cells, or PBMCs.

The length of the CDR3 is 15 residues. Germline CDR1 is LNHDA and CDR2 is SQIVND (reference sequence). Trimming cost V 5 bases and J 8 bases; bases outside gene matches: 10. Assay used: immunoSEQ multiplex PCR; TCRdb lists only in-frame clones, some missing. This table has about 74,000 clones, around 88% appearing once. V usage is TRBV19 and J usage is TRBJ2-3; TRBD2 matches 10 bases. The sample comprised peripheral blood. The sequence was collected from an elderly woman with acute or convalescent COVID-19. The CDR3 DNA reads TGTGCCAGTAGTCCTTTAGCGGGAGGCAGGGCTACGCAGTATTTT. It specifies CASSPLAGGRATQYF.